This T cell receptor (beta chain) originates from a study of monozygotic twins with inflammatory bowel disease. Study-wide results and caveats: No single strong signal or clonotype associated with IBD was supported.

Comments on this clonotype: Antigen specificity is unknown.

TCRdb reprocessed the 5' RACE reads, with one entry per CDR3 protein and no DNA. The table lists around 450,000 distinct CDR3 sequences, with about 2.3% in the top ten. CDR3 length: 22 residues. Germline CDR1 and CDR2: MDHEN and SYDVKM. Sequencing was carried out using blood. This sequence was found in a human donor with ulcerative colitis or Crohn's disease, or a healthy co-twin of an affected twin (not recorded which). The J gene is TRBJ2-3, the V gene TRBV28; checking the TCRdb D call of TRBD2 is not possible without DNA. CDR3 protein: CASSSRDRGRLAGGLSTDTQYF.